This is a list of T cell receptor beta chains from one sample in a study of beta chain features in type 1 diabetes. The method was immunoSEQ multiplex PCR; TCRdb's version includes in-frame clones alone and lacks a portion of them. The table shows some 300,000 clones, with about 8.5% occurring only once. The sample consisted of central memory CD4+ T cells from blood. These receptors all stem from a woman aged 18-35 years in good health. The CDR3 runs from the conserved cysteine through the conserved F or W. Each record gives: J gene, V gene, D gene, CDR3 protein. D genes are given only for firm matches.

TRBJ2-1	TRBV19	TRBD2	CASTNLAAMKNEQFF
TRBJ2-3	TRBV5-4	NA	CASSFGGAGTDTQYF
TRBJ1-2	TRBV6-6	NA	CASMGRTESNYGYTF
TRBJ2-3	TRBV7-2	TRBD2	CASSPYSGTTDTQYF
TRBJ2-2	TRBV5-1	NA	CASTRVDAGELFF
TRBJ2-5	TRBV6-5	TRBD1	CASRFAGGETQYF
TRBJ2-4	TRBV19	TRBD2	CASSIGGNIQYF
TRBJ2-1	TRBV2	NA	CASSNQVGRDNEQFF
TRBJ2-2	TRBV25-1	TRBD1	CASTRDRVYGELFF
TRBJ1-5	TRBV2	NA	CASSEIQSNQPQHF
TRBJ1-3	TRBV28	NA	CASSGAGTGNTIYF
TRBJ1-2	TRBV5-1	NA	CASSLTGTEGYTF
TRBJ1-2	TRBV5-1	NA	CASSLTVVNGYTF
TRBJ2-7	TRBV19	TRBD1	CASKDRATSYEQYF
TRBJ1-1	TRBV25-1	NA	CASQWGNTEAFF
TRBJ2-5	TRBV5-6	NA	CASSLGLGGLETQYF
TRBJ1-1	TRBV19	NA	CASSTYSRLAFF
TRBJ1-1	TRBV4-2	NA	CASSQDLYSGTEAFF
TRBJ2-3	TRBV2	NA	CASRGASTDTQYF
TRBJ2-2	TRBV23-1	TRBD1	CASSQTRTGVNTGELFF
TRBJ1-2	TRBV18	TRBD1	CASSPTGVGYTF
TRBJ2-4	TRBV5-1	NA	CASSLSQSNIQYF
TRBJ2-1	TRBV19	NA	CASSIGLNRDEQFF
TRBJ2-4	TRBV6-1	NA	CASSDLADGNIQYF
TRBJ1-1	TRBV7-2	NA	CASSYSGTVNTEAFF
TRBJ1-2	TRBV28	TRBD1	CASSLPGTGSYGYTF
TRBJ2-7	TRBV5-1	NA	CASSLGGAFDYEQYF
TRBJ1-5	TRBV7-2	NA	CASSPRGRENQPQHF
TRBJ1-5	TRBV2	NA	CASRPGVAQPQHF
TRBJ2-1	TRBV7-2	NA	CASSFEFREQFF
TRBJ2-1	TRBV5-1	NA	CASSAGSNEQFF
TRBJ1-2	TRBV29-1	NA	CSASDGLNYGYTF
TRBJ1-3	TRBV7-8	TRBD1	CASSLATQGADGNTIYF
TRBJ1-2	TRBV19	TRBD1	CASKDRDRVEGYTF
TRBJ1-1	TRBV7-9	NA	CASSLGRAPGGNTEAFF
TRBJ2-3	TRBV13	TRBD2	CASSRGTSGRGSTLDTQYF
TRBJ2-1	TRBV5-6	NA	CASSHPARASYNEQFF
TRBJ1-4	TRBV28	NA	CASQGQTATNEKLFF
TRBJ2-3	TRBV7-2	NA	CASSRSGDTQYF
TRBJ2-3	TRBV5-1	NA	CASSPGDTDTQYF
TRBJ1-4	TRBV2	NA	CASGQGSREKLFF
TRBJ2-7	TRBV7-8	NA	CASSLERQFSYEQYF
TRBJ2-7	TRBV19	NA	CASSTYSVWSVYEQYF
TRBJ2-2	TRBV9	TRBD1	CASSVFTGVGTGELFF
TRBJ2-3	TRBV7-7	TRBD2	CASSRTSGRVDTQYF
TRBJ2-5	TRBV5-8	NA	CASSSRGRSLRETQYF
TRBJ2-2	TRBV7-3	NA	CASSLDGQNTGELFF
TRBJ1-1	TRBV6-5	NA	CASSYSTGAEAFF
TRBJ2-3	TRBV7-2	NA	CASSPTTGTSYF
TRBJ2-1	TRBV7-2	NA	CASSGTYNEQFF
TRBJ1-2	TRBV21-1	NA	CAFLRGAGEDGYTF
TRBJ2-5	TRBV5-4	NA	CASSFPTGVDGETQYF
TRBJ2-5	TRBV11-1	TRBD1	CASSNPQGRGAYF
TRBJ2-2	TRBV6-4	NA	CASSTGPGELFF
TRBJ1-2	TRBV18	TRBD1	CASSPLGQNYGYTF
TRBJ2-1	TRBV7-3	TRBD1	CASSPRQGASEQFF